The subject of this entry is one T cell receptor (beta chain). These data belong to a study of cytomegalovirus exposure and HLA in healthy donors. Overall study context: Earlier, some 170 million T cells were analyzed, and about 120 million unique TCR beta sequences were found among them.

PCR primers comprised 60 Vbeta and 13 Jbeta primers. Repertoires were generated with immunoSEQ multiplex PCR, while TCRdb's copy carries only in-frame clones and drops some. The sample records roughly 100,000 clones, 60% to 80% being singletons. J lost 6 bases, V lost 6 bases, and 12 bases had no gene match. The CDR3 has 16 residues. Germline V gene lookup returns CDR1 MNHEY and CDR2 SMNVEV (reference sequence). Sequencing input: PBMCs. The chain recombines TRBV27 with TRBJ2-2, with 8 bases aligning to TRBD1. This receptor was obtained from a boy between 10 and 17 years old in good health and CMV-seronegative. DNA of the CDR3: TGTGCCAGCAGACCCTCAGGGGGCGAACAAGCCGGGGAGCTGTTTTTT. Its translation: CASRPSGGEQAGELFF.